Only a few counts were recorded for the clone carrying this T cell receptor beta chain. The CDR3 is made up of 15 amino acids. V shed 4 bases and J shed 5 bases, with 14 bases lying between them. Germline assignment: CDR1 LGHNA and CDR2 YSLEER. This specimen belongs to a study of tumour-infiltrating T cells in Burkitt lymphoma. Whole-study context: Repertoire clonality predicted overall and progression-free survival.

The method was immunoSEQ multiplex PCR; TCRdb's version includes in-frame clones alone and lacks a portion of them. Seen here are thousands of clones, 11% observed once, and the top ten hold about 2%. V and J are TRBV4-3 and TRBJ1-4; maybe TRBD1 (6 bases). The specimen was tumor tissue. The TCR was taken from a human donor with diffuse large B-cell lymphoma. In nucleotides, the CDR3 is TGCGCCAGCAGCCCACTTAAGGGGGGGAATGAAAAACTGTTTTTT. Translating gives CASSPLKGGNEKLFF.